The next 22 T cell receptor beta chains were all read from a single sample in a study of blood T cell repertoires in COVID-19. The protocol was immunoSEQ multiplex PCR, while the TCRdb copy is restricted to in-frame clones and leaves out a portion. Of under 200,000 clones in the sample, 80% are singletons; the top ten hold 6.5%. Sequencing was carried out using peripheral blood. The receptors were sampled from a man aged 65 to 79 with active or convalescent COVID-19.

This clone was seen a single time. The gene calls are TRBV5-4 and TRBJ1-1; maybe TRBD1 (5 bases). The CDR3 is made up of 14 amino acids. Trimming stripped 0 bases from V and 4 bases from J, with 10 bases between. Per germline, CDR1 SGHNT and CDR2 YYREEE (reference sequence). The CDR3 sequence is CASSLARGGTEAFF. The CDR3 DNA follows: TGTGCCAGCAGCTTGGCCCGGGGGGGCACTGAAGCTTTCTTT.

This chain links TRBV19 with TRBJ1-2; TRBD1 agrees at 8 bases. Germline V gene lookup returns CDR1 LNHDA and CDR2 SQIVND (reference sequence). This CDR3 is built from 12 residues. The V gene end was trimmed by 11 bases and the J gene end by 2 bases; junction bases not matched to a gene: 4. Here the CDR3 reads CAARDRNYGYTF. CDR3 coding DNA: TGTGCCGCCAGGGACAGGAACTATGGCTACACCTTC.

At least ten counts were recorded for this clone. The chain employs TRBV3-1 (or the pseudogene TRBV3-2) and TRBJ1-2; the match to TRBD1 covers 7 bases. In germline, CDR1 is LGHDT, CDR2 YNNKEL (reference sequence). The V and J ends lost 4 bases and 6 bases, in that order; junction bases with no gene match: 8. The CDR3 spans 14 residues. The chain's CDR3 is CASSPQTGYDGYTF. For the CDR3, the DNA is TGTGCCAGCAGCCCTCAGACAGGGTATGATGGCTACACCTTC.

The rearrangement uses TRBV12-5 and TRBJ1-2, with 8 nucleotides matching TRBD1. Germline CDR1 LGHNT, CDR2 FRNRAP. The CDR3 spans 14 residues. The trim removed 1 base at V and 8 bases at J, leaving 6 bases unmatched. CDR3 nucleotide sequence: TGTGCTAGTGGTTTGGAGGACAGGGCATACGGCTACACCTTC. This encodes CASGLEDRAYGYTF.

CDR3 loop: CASARGAGGTEAFF. Written as DNA, the CDR3 is TGTGCCAGCGCCCGGGGGGCGGGAGGGACTGAAGCTTTCTTT. This chain joins TRBV6-5 and TRBJ1-1, with TRBD1 as a possible D gene (6 bases). Germline V gene data show CDR1 as MNHEY and CDR2 as SVGAGI. Deletions cut 8 bases from V and 5 bases from J, with 18 bases between. This CDR3 region has 14 residues.

This chain uses TRBV6-7 with TRBJ2-7, with 7 nucleotides matching TRBD2. Being an ORF, TRBV6-7 has a function that is uncertain. The V segment lost 4 bases and the J segment 1 base; nucleotides outside the gene matches: 7. The CDR3 runs 15 residues. The DNA of the CDR3 is TGTGCCAGCAGTTGCGAGGGAGGGGAATCCTACGAGCAGTACTTC. This translates into CASSCEGGESYEQYF.

The J gene is TRBJ2-3, the V gene TRBV5-1; perhaps TRBD2 as D (6 bases). Between the trimmed V and J ends, which lost 0 bases and 6 bases, there was a span of 14 bases. The germline V gene has CDR1 SGHRS and CDR2 YFSETQ. This CDR3 has 15 residues. CDR3 loop: CASSLGGASADTQYF. The CDR3 DNA is TGCGCCAGCAGCTTGGGTGGGGCTAGCGCTGATACGCAGTATTTT.

The rearrangement uses TRBV9 and TRBJ2-1; unclear D gene. Germline CDR1 reads SGDLS; CDR2 reads YYNGEE. This CDR3 has 13 amino acids. Trimming cost V 2 bases and J 13 bases, with 16 bases left between them. The CDR3 sequence is CASSVLAEEKQFF. The CDR3 nucleotides are TGTGCCAGCAGCGTTCTGGCGGAAGAGAAACAGTTCTTC.

The rearrangement uses TRBV14 and TRBJ1-2; D possibly corresponds to TRBD1 (5 bases). V was shortened by 1 base and J by 13 bases, with 13 bases between the two germline ends. Germline V gives CDR1 SGHDN, CDR2 FVKESK. This CDR3 is 12 amino acids long. CDR3 amino acids: CASSQARDSFTF. CDR3 nucleotides: TGTGCCAGCAGCCAAGCCCGAGACAGTTTCACCTTC.

This sequence joins TRBV28 and TRBJ1-2; D uncertain. Trimming shortened V by 3 bases and J by 6 bases, and 14 bases separated the two germline ends. The CDR3 sequence is 14 residues long. Germline CDR1 MDHEN, CDR2 SYDVKM. The CDR3 DNA sequence: TGTGCCAGCAGTTTTAGACCGCCAGAGGATGGCTACACCTTC. Translation: CASSFRPPEDGYTF.

The V call is TRBV6-5, the J call TRBJ1-3; D is possibly TRBD1 (6 bases). V was cut by 10 bases and J by 1 base, with 8 bases left in between. There are 12 residues in the CDR3. CDR1 is MNHEY, CDR2 SVGAGI, per germline. The CDR3 spells CATQGSGNTIYF. As DNA, the CDR3 is TGTGCCACACAGGGATCTGGAAACACCATATATTTT.

The gene calls are TRBV11-3 and TRBJ1-1; possibly TRBD1 for D (6 bases). Germline CDR1 SGHNT, CDR2 YENEEA. The V gene lost 3 bases and the J gene lost 6 bases, with 11 bases spanning the gap. CDR3 length equals 13 residues. Here the CDR3 reads CASSFRQESEAFF. CDR3 bases: TGTGCCAGCAGCTTCCGACAGGAGTCTGAAGCTTTCTTT.

The chain recombines TRBV11-2 with TRBJ2-1, with D possibly matching TRBD2 (6 bases). The length of the CDR3 is 14 residues. Trimming left V 5 bases short and J 8 bases short, with 16 bases between. Germline loops: CDR1 SGHAT, CDR2 FQNNGV. The CDR3 protein is CASSLGLGGHEQFF. For the CDR3, the DNA is TGTGCCAGCAGCCTCGGACTGGGAGGACATGAGCAGTTCTTC. Full variable domain (remainder filled in from reference TRBV11-2 and TRBJ2-1): EAGVAQSPRYKIIEKRQSVAFWCNPISGHATLYWYQQILGQGPKLLIQFQNNGVVDDSQLPKDRFSAERLKGVDSTLKIQPAKLEDSAVYLCASSLGLGGHEQFFGPGTRLTVL.

The V call is TRBV4-2, the J call TRBJ2-3; 8 bases line up with TRBD1. J was trimmed by 6 bases and V by 1 base; bases with no gene match: 6. Germline CDR1 reads LGHNA; CDR2 reads YNFKEQ. The CDR3 runs to 15 residues. The CDR3 DNA follows: TGTGCCAGCAGCCAAGTCGGACAGGGTCAGGATACGCAGTATTTT. Its translation: CASSQVGQGQDTQYF.

Comments on this clone: Other nucleotide sequences from this sample produce the same CDR3. The V and J genes are TRBV5-1 and TRBJ2-7, with 8 bases aligning to TRBD2. Germline assignment: CDR1 SGHRS and CDR2 YFSETQ. CDR3 length: 14 amino acids. Trimming at V came to 1 base and at J to 0 bases, leaving 0 bases not matched to a gene. Here the CDR3 reads CASSLSGSSYEQYF. CDR3 in DNA: TGCGCCAGCAGCTTGAGCGGGAGCTCCTACGAGCAGTACTTC.

The chain employs TRBV18 and TRBJ2-5; maybe TRBD1 (6 bases). The V gene's germline CDR1 is KGHSH and CDR2 LQKENI. The CDR3 has 15 residues. Trimming shortened V by 0 bases and J by 3 bases, and 11 bases separated the two germline ends. The CDR3 bases are TGTGCCAGCTCACCACCGTCAGGGGTCGAAGAGACCCAGTACTTC. Its translation is CASSPPSGVEETQYF.

The chain couples TRBV19 to TRBJ2-2, with TRBD1 matching 11 bases. The CDR3 loop spans 15 amino acids. The V and J ends lost 6 bases and 8 bases, in that order; junction bases with no gene match: 8. Germline CDR1 and CDR2: LNHDA and SQIVND (reference sequence). This CDR3 is CASSSGQGAYGELFF. DNA for the CDR3: TGTGCCAGTAGCTCCGGACAGGGGGCGTATGGGGAGCTGTTTTTT.

This rearrangement joins TRBV6-5 to TRBJ1-1; D is perhaps TRBD1 (5 bases). The CDR3 is 15 residues long. V was trimmed by 0 bases and J by 3 bases, leaving 11 bases between them. Germline values: CDR1 MNHEY, CDR2 SVGAGI. The CDR3 reads CASSYSGGRDTEAFF. DNA for the CDR3: TGTGCCAGCAGTTACTCCGGGGGTCGGGACACTGAAGCTTTCTTT.

Only one count was recorded for this clone. The V call is TRBV7-2, the J call TRBJ2-1; D is ambiguous. The CDR3 consists of 13 residues. Germline V gene lookup returns CDR1 SGHTA and CDR2 FQGNSA. The V gene lost 4 bases and the J gene lost 8 bases, with 12 bases spanning the gap. The chain's CDR3 is CASSSSGWDEQFF. In nucleotides, the CDR3 is TGTGCCAGCAGCTCCTCGGGTTGGGATGAGCAGTTCTTC. Combining the CDR3 with reference TRBV7-2 and TRBJ2-1 gives the whole variable domain GAGVSQSPSNKVTEKGKDVELRCDPISGHTALYWYRQSLGQGLEFLIYFQGNSAPDKSGLPSDRFSAERTGGSVSTLTIQRTQQEDSAVYLCASSSSGWDEQFFGPGTRLTVL.

The chain combines TRBV7-9 with TRBJ1-1, with D possibly being TRBD1 (5 bases). This CDR3 is built from 13 residues. Germline V gene lookup returns CDR1 SEHNR and CDR2 FQNEAQ (reference sequence). V dropped 8 bases and J dropped 6 bases, with 16 bases sitting between them. This CDR3 reads CASSFGGFAEAFF. DNA for the CDR3: TGTGCCAGCTCCTTCGGGGGGTTCGCTGAAGCTTTCTTT.

This clone was seen a handful of times. Other DNA sequences in this specimen translate into the identical CDR3. The rearrangement uses TRBV9 and TRBJ2-7; no reliable D call. The CDR3 is 14 amino acids. Germline-derived CDR1 and CDR2 are SGDLS and YYNGEE. Between the trimmed V and J ends, which lost 0 bases and 0 bases, there was a span of 7 bases. CDR3 sequence (DNA): TGTGCCAGCAGCGTAGATCCGTCCTCCTACGAGCAGTACTTC. Translating gives CASSVDPSSYEQYF.

The chain uses TRBV2 and TRBJ2-7, with a tentative D call TRBD2 (5 bases). The CDR3 consists of 12 residues. Germline values: CDR1 SNHLY, CDR2 FYNNEI. V shed 6 bases and J shed 3 bases, with 9 bases lying between them. The CDR3: CASSPTSYEQYF. DNA for the CDR3: TGTGCCAGCAGCCCTACTAGCTACGAGCAGTACTTC. The full variable domain, rest sourced from reference TRBV2 and TRBJ2-7, is EPEVTQTPSHQVTQMGQEVILRCVPISNHLYFYWYRQILGQKVEFLVSFYNNEISEKSEIFDDQFSVERPDGSNFTLKIRSTKLEDSAMYFCASSPTSYEQYFGPGTRLTVT.